This T cell receptor beta chain is from a study of T cells expressing NK-cell markers. Study-wide background: CD3+CD56+NKG2C+, CD3+CD56+NKG2C- and CD3+CD56-NKG2C+ T cells, once sorted, supplied the TCR beta repertoires. Most of the eight sequenced donors tested HCMV-seropositive; one tested seronegative.

As regards this clonotype: Its antigen is as yet unknown.

UMI-tagged 5'RACE template switching yielded the TCR beta cDNA. TCRdb reprocessed the 5' RACE reads and stores each CDR3 protein as one record, lacking DNA. The sample's table shows about 160,000 distinct CDR3 sequences. This CDR3 has 14 amino acids. Per germline, CDR1 SNHLY and CDR2 FYNNEI. Study-level results: In five or six donors, dominant CD3+CD56+NKG2C+ clonotypes ranked among the top 10 CD8+ clonotypes.

The receptor's source is a woman between 18 and 69 years old in good health. This chain connects TRBV2 to TRBJ2-5; TCRdb returns TRBD1, unconfirmable since there is no DNA. The sample was blood T cells: a sorted CD56 or NKG2C T cell subset, CD4+ or CD8+ T cells, or bulk PBMC T cells (not recorded which). This chain's CDR3 is CASRGQANQETQYF.